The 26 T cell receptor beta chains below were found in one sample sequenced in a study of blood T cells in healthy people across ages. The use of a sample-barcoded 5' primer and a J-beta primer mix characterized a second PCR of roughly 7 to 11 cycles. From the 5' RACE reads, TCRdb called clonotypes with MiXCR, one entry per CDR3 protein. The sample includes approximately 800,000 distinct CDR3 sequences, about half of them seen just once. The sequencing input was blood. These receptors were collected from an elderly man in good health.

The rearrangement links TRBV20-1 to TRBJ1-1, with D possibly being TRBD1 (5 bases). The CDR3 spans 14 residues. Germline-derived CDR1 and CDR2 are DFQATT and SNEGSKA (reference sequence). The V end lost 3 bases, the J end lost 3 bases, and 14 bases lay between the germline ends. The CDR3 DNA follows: TGCAGTGCTAGGCGGGCAGGGTGGGACACTGAAGCTTTCTTT. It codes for CSARRAGWDTEAFF.

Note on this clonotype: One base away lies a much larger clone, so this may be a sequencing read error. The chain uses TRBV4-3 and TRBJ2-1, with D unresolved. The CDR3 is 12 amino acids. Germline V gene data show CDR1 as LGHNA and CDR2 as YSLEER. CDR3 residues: CASSQNYNKQFF. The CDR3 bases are TGCGCCAGCAGCCAGAACTACAATAAGCAGTTCTTC.

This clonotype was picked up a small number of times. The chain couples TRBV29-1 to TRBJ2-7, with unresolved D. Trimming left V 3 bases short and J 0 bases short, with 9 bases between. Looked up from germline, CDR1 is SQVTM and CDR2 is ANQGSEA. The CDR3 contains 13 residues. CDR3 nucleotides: TGCAGCGTTGAGATCAGCGACTCCTACGAGCAGTACTTC. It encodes CSVEISDSYEQYF.

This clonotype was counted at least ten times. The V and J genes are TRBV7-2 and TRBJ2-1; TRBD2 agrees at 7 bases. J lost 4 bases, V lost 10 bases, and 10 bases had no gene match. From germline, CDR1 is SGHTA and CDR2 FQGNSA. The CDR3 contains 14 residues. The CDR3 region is CATATAGLYNEQFF. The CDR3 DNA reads TGTGCCACCGCGACAGCGGGGTTATACAATGAGCAGTTCTTC.

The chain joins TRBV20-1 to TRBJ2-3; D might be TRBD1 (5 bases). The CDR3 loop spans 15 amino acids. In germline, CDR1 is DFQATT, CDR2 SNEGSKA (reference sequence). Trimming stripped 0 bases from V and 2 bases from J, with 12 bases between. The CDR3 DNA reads TGCAGTGCTAGAGAGCCACAGGCACTCACAGATACGCAGTATTTT. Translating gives CSAREPQALTDTQYF.

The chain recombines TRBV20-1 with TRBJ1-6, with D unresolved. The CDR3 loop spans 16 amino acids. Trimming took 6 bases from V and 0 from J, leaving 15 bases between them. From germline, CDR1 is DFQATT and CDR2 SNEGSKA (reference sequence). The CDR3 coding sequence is TGCAGTGCAACCGGTCCATCCAGCTCCTATAATTCACCCCTCCACTTT. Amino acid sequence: CSATGPSSSYNSPLHF.

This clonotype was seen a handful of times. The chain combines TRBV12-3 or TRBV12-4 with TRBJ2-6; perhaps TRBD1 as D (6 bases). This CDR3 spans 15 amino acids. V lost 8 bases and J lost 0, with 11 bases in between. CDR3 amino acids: CASRDTASGANVLTF. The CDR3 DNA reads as TGTGCCAGCCGGGACACCGCCTCTGGGGCCAACGTCCTGACTTTC.

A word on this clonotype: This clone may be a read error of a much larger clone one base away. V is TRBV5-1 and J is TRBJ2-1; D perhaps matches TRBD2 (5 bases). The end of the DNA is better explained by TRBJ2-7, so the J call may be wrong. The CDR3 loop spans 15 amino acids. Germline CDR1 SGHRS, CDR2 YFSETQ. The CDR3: CASSGSASSYNEQYF. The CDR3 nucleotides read TGCGCCAGCAGCGGTAGCGCAAGCTCCTACAATGAGCAGTACTTC.

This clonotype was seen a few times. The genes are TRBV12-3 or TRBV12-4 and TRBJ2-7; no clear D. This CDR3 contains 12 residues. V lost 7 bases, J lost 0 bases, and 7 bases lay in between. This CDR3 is CASTGVSYEQYF. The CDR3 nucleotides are TGTGCCAGCACCGGAGTCTCCTACGAGCAGTACTTC.

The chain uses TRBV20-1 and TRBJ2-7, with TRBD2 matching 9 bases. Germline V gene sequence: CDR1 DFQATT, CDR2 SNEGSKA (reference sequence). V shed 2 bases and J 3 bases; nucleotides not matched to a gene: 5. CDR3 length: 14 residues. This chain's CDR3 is CSARRLAVLYEQYF. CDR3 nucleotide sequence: TGCAGTGCTAGAAGACTAGCGGTACTCTACGAGCAGTACTTC.

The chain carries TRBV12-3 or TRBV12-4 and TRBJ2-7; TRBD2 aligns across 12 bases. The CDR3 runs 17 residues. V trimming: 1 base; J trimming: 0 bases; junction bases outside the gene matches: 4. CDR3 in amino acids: CASSLGLAGVSSYEQYF. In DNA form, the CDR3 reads TGTGCCAGCAGTTTAGGACTAGCGGGAGTTTCCTCCTACGAGCAGTACTTC.

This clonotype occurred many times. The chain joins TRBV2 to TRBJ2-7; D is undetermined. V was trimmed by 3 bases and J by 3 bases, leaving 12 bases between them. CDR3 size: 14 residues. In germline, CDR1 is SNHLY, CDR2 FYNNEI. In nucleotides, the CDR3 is TGTGCCAGCAGTGATGTGGACGGTGGCTACGAGCAGTACTTC. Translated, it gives CASSDVDGGYEQYF.

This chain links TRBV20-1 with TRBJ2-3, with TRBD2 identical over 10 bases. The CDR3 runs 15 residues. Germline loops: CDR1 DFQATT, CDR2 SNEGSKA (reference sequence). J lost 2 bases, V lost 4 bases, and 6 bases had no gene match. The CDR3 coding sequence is TGCAGTGCTACGACCGGGACTAGCGACACAGATACGCAGTATTTT. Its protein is CSATTGTSDTDTQYF.

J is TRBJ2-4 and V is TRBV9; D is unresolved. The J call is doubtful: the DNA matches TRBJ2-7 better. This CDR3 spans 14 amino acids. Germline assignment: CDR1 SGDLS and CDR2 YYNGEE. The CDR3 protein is CASSVGRFDYEQYF. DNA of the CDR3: TGTGCCAGCAGCGTAGGAAGGTTCGACTACGAGCAGTACTTC.

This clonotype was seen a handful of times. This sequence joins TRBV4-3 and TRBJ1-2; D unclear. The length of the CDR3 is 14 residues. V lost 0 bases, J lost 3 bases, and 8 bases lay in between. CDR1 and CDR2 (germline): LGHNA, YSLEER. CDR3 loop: CASSQDTNDYGYTF. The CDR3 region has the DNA TGCGCCAGCAGCCAAGATACGAACGACTATGGCTACACCTTC.

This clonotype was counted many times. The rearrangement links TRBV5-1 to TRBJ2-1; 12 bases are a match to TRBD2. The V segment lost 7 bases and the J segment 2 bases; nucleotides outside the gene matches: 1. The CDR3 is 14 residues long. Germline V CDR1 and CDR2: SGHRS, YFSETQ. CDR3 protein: CASGLAGTYNEQFF. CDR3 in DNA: TGCGCCAGCGGACTAGCGGGGACCTACAATGAGCAGTTCTTC. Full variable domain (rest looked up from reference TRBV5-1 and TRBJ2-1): KAGVTQTPRYLIKTRGQQVTLSCSPISGHRSVSWYQQTPGQGLQFLFEYFSETQRNKGNFPGRFSGRQFSNSRSEMNVSTLELGDSALYLCASGLAGTYNEQFFGPGTRLTVL.

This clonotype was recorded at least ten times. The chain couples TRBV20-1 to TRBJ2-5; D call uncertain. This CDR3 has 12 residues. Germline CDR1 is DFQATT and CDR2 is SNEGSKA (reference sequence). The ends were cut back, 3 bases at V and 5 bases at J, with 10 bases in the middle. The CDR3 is CSASATGETQYF. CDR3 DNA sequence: TGCAGTGCTAGCGCTACCGGGGAGACCCAGTACTTC.

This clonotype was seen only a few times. The CDR3: CASSPPGVAGIYNEQFF. The CDR3 nucleotides are TGTGCCAGCAGTCCTCCCGGGGTAGCGGGAATCTACAATGAGCAGTTCTTC. The gene calls are TRBV27 and TRBJ2-1; 8 bases map to TRBD2. The J segment lost 3 bases and the V segment lost 5 bases, leaving 12 bases of the junction unmatched. From germline, CDR1 is MNHEY and CDR2 SMNVEV (reference sequence). The CDR3 is 17 residues long.

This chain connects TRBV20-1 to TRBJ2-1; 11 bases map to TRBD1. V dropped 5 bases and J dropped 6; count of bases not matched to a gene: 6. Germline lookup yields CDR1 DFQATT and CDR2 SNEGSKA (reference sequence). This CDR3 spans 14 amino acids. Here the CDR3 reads CSALPGTGGNEQFF. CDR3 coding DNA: TGCAGTGCTCTGCCAGGGACAGGGGGCAATGAGCAGTTCTTC.

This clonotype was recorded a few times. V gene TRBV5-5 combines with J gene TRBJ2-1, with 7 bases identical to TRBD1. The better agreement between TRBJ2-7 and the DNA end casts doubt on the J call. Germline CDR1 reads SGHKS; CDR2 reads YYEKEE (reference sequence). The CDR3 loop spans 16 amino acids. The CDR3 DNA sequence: TGTGCCAGCAGCTTGGTTCAAGGGGGCTCCTACAATGAGCAGTACTTC. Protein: CASSLVQGGSYNEQYF.

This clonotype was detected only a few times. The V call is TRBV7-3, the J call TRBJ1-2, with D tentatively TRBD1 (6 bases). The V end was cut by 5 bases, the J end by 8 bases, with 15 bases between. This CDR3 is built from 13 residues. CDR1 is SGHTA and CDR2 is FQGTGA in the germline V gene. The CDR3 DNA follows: TGTGCCAGCAGCCCACGAGGGCAGGGGGGCTACACCTTC. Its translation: CASSPRGQGGYTF.

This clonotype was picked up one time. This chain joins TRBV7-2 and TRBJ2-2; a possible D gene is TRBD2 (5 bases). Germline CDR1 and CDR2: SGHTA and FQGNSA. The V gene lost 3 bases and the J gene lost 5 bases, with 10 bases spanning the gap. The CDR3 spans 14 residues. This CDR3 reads CASSLTRRTGELFF. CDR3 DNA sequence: TGTGCCAGCAGCTTGACCAGGAGGACCGGGGAGCTGTTTTTT.

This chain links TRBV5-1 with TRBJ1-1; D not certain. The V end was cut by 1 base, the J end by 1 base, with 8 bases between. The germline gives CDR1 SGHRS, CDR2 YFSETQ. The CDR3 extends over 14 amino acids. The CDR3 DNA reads TGCGCCAGCAGCTTGAAGTCCCGGAACACTGAAGCTTTCTTT. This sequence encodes CASSLKSRNTEAFF.

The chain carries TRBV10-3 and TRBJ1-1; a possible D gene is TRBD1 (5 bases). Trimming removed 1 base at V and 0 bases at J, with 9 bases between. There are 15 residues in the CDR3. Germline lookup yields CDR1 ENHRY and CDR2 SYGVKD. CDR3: CAISEFPGLNTEAFF. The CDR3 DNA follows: TGTGCCATCAGTGAGTTTCCGGGGCTGAACACTGAAGCTTTCTTT.

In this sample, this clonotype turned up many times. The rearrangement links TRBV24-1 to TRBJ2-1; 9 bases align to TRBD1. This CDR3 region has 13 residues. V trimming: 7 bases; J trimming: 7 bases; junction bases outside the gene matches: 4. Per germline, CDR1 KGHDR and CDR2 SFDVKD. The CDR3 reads CATRGQGHNEQFF. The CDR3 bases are TGTGCCACCAGGGGACAGGGCCATAATGAGCAGTTCTTC.

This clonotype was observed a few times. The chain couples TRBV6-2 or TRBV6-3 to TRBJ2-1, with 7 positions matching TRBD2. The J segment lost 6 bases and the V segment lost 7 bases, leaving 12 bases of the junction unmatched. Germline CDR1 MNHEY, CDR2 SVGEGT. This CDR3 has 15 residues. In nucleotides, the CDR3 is TGTGCCAGCACCGCACAGCGGGGACCATCCAATGAGCAGTTCTTC. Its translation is CASTAQRGPSNEQFF.